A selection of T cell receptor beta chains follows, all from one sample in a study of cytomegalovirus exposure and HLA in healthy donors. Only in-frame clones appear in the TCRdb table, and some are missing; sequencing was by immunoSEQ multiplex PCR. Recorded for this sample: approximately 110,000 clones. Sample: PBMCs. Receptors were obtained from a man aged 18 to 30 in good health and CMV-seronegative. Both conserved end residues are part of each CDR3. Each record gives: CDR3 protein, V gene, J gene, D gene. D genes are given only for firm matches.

CASSQADEQFF	TRBV4-2	TRBJ2-1	-
CASSFRRGVPDTQYF	TRBV28	TRBJ2-3	TRBD2
CAWSVRQGIQYF	TRBV30	TRBJ2-7	TRBD1
CASSEIGAGDTGELFF	TRBV10-1	TRBJ2-2	-
CASSRILRETQYF	TRBV14	TRBJ2-5	-
CASSLVTGTGTNTIYF	TRBV28	TRBJ1-3	TRBD1
CASSLALYRGAANSPLHF	TRBV5-1	TRBJ1-6	TRBD1
CASSLVGQGYTTNYGYTF	TRBV5-1	TRBJ1-2	TRBD1
CATSRAGGRETQYF	TRBV15	TRBJ2-5	TRBD2
CASSPKQGASYGYTF	TRBV7-9	TRBJ1-2	TRBD1
CASSPGLAKWNEQFF	TRBV5-1	TRBJ2-1	TRBD2
CASRPPSSYEQYF	TRBV5-1	TRBJ2-7	-
CASSQAGQGRRNTEAFF	TRBV4-2	TRBJ1-1	TRBD1
CASSQDITTNYGYTF	TRBV4-2	TRBJ1-2	-
CASSKAEGTVRNQPQHF	TRBV21-1	TRBJ1-5	-
CATSRHGGGLGEQFF	TRBV15	TRBJ2-1	TRBD2
CASSPGGESNQPQHF	TRBV6-5	TRBJ1-5	TRBD1
CASSRDTYEQYF	TRBV27	TRBJ2-7	-
CASSSQFIYGYTF	TRBV7-2	TRBJ1-2	-
CSVGLRLTYNEQFF	TRBV29-1	TRBJ2-1	-
CASNRRIHSPLHF	TRBV2	TRBJ1-6	-
CASSVDRGALSYTF	TRBV18	TRBJ1-2	TRBD1
CASGFSSGEQFF	TRBV12-5	TRBJ2-1	-
CASRPGSMNTEAFF	TRBV28	TRBJ1-1	-
CASSQAGDGTDTQYF	TRBV4-1	TRBJ2-3	-
CASSYDRVAYEQYF	TRBV6-5	TRBJ2-7	TRBD1
CASSLGPGSSPLHF	TRBV5-1	TRBJ1-6	-
CASSSPGTGRTEAFF	TRBV6-5	TRBJ1-1	TRBD1
CASSPRPREVQETQYF	TRBV4-1	TRBJ2-5	TRBD2
CASSSNGRARETQYF	TRBV7-9	TRBJ2-5	TRBD2
CASTRGAGGHTGELFF	TRBV5-1	TRBJ2-2	TRBD2
CASSELGVSYEQYF	TRBV25-1	TRBJ2-7	-
CASSQDPQGTEAFF	TRBV4-2	TRBJ1-1	-
CASSASGGANQPQHF	TRBV6-1	TRBJ1-5	-
CASSLGLAESYEQYF	TRBV14	TRBJ2-7	TRBD2
CASSLERHTYGYTF	TRBV7-8	TRBJ1-2	-
CASSELSTGNTEAFF	TRBV2	TRBJ1-1	-
CASSDSSQLAGADTQYF	TRBV6-4	TRBJ2-3	TRBD2
CASSQGPSSEAGYTF	TRBV4-1	TRBJ1-2	-
CASTRGLYNSPLHF	TRBV28	TRBJ1-6	-
CAMAPGQTYEQYF	TRBV2	TRBJ2-7	TRBD1
CASSLAWPYEQYF	TRBV27	TRBJ2-7	-
CASSLVVSSYEQYF	TRBV7-6	TRBJ2-7	-
CASSSNRGPIYSNQPQHF	TRBV19	TRBJ1-5	TRBD1
CASSDSFSGGASDTQYF	TRBV6-4	TRBJ2-3	TRBD2
CASSYRGSTEAFF	TRBV5-1	TRBJ1-1	TRBD1
CASSLGFPRGDYEQYF	TRBV11-2	TRBJ2-7	-
CASSLTTYEQYF	TRBV5-1	TRBJ2-7	-
CAWSAALKTGELFF	TRBV30	TRBJ2-2	-